This T cell receptor (beta chain) emerged from a study of cytomegalovirus exposure and HLA in healthy donors. Method: immunoSEQ multiplex PCR; TCRdb's copy keeps in-frame clones and lacks some. The data hold more than 130,000 clones, with about 86% observed a single time. This clone appeared once. No antigen is known for it. Study-wide results and caveats: There were a few CMV-associated chains whose specificity for CMV antigens was confirmed in vitro. Some TCR beta chains (164 of them) were listed as cytomegalovirus-associated.

CDR1 and CDR2 from the germline V gene are SGHNT and YYREEE (reference sequence). The CDR3 is made up of 15 amino acids. With 1 base clipped from V and 6 bases from J, the junction kept 3 bases outside the gene matches. The donors were part of the approximately 120-subject validation cohort, which stood apart from the roughly 670-subject first cohort. The chain is built from TRBV5-4 and TRBJ2-2, with 10 bases that match TRBD2. Material for sequencing was PBMCs. This sequence was found in a woman aged 18-29 years in good health and CMV-seropositive. The CDR3 is CASSLPSGSPGELFF. CDR3 in DNA: TGTGCCAGCAGCTTGCCTAGCGGGAGTCCCGGGGAGCTGTTTTTT.